These 10 T cell receptor beta chains came from one sample sequenced in a study of cytomegalovirus exposure and HLA in healthy donors. With 60 Vbeta and 13 Jbeta primers, the PCR was carried out. Method: immunoSEQ multiplex PCR; TCRdb's copy keeps in-frame clones and lacks some. The profile covers around 94,000 clones, with roughly 77% appearing a single time and around a tenth taken by the ten largest. Sequencing used PBMCs. These receptor sequences come from a human donor in good health.

The chain employs TRBV6-5 and TRBJ2-7; D gene ambiguous. This CDR3 is built from 15 residues. With 2 bases removed from V and 3 bases from J, the gap between germline ends came to 14 bases. CDR1 is MNHEY and CDR2 is SVGAGI in the germline V gene. DNA of the CDR3: TGTGCCAGCAGTTACGAGGCTGGCCCAATCTACGAGCAGTACTTC. This gives the protein CASSYEAGPIYEQYF.

The rearrangement joins TRBV28 to TRBJ2-7; 9 bases are shared with TRBD1. V lost 7 bases and J lost 6; bases outside the gene matches: 10. Germline loops: CDR1 MDHEN, CDR2 SYDVKM. The CDR3 sequence is 14 residues long. The CDR3 spells CASKFGGTGIEQYF. The CDR3 bases are TGTGCCAGCAAGTTCGGGGGGACAGGGATCGAGCAGTACTTC.

The chain recombines TRBV19 with TRBJ2-3; D unclear. Germline assignment: CDR1 LNHDA and CDR2 SQIVND (reference sequence). The CDR3 contains 12 residues. The germline V and J ends were trimmed by 3 bases and 8 bases, with 9 bases remaining between them. CDR3 sequence: CASSIPTGTQYF. CDR3 coding DNA: TGTGCCAGTAGTATTCCAACTGGTACGCAGTATTTT.

The CDR3 here is CASSESTSGSHYNEQFF. DNA of the CDR3: TGTGCCAGCAGTGAGTCGACTAGCGGGAGTCACTACAATGAGCAGTTCTTC. The chain is built from TRBV2 and TRBJ2-1, with 12 nucleotides matching TRBD2. The CDR3 length is 17 residues. In germline, CDR1 is SNHLY, CDR2 FYNNEI. Trimming cost V 3 bases and J 3 bases; bases outside gene matches: 6.

This clone has only a few counts. The chain joins TRBV4-1 to TRBJ2-1, with TRBD2 matching 9 bases. In germline, CDR1 is MGHRA, CDR2 YSYEKL. The CDR3 runs to 14 residues. Germline trimming cut 4 bases from V and 9 bases from J; bases unmatched to any gene: 7. The DNA of the CDR3 is TGCGCCAGCAGCCTAGCGGGGGCGAGGGGTGAGCAGTTCTTC. Protein: CASSLAGARGEQFF.

The rearrangement uses TRBV7-9 and TRBJ2-7, with TRBD1 as a possible D gene (6 bases). The V gene's germline CDR1 is SEHNR and CDR2 FQNEAQ (reference sequence). There are 14 residues in the CDR3. V was trimmed by 2 bases and J by 2 bases, leaving 10 bases between them. The CDR3 region has the DNA TGTGCCAGCAGCTTACTCCCAGGGGCCTACGAGCAGTACTTC. This gives the protein CASSLLPGAYEQYF.

This chain connects TRBV4-1 to TRBJ2-7, with 10 positions matching TRBD2. The trim removed 3 bases at V and 3 bases at J, leaving 17 bases unmatched. CDR3 length: 19 amino acids. CDR1 MGHRA and CDR2 YSYEKL come from the germline V gene. Written as DNA, the CDR3 is TGCGCCAGCAGCCAGGGGGCCCTAGCGGGAGCCGGTCGAGGCTACGAGCAGTACTTC. It encodes CASSQGALAGAGRGYEQYF.

CDR3 nucleotides: TGTGCCAGCAGCTTACCGGGTAGCGGGATCCGTCAAGAGACCCAGTACTTC. This sequence encodes CASSLPGSGIRQETQYF. The chain joins TRBV7-3 to TRBJ2-5; 8 bases align to TRBD2. Trimming removed 2 bases from V and 2 bases from J; junction bases left unmatched: 10. This CDR3 comprises 17 residues. CDR1 is SGHTA, CDR2 FQGTGA, per germline.

The chain uses TRBV5-8 and TRBJ2-1; D may be TRBD2 (6 bases). Germline CDR1 SGHTS, CDR2 YDEGEE. The CDR3 covers 14 residues. V was trimmed by 10 bases and J by 4 bases, leaving 18 bases between them. As DNA, the CDR3 is TGTGCCGGATTTTCAACCCGGGGGTACAATGAGCAGTTCTTC. This translates into CAGFSTRGYNEQFF.

The CDR3 sequence is CASSERFLGTGGIGNQPQHF. CDR3 nucleotides: TGTGCCAGCAGTGAACGTTTTCTAGGGACAGGGGGGATTGGGAATCAGCCCCAGCATTTT. V gene TRBV6-1 combines with J gene TRBJ1-5; TRBD1 agrees at 11 bases. With 2 bases clipped from V and 4 bases from J, the junction kept 16 bases outside the gene matches. Germline CDR1 is MNHNS and CDR2 is SASEGT. The CDR3 is made up of 20 amino acids.